This T cell receptor (beta chain) originates from a study of blood T cell repertoires in COVID-19 (TCRdb year 2020). The study in broad terms: The collaborator samples originated in the United States, Italy and Spain and spanned the acute and convalescent phases of COVID-19. The material from the prospective study consisted of cDNA or gDNA derived from T cells, B-cell-depleted T cells, or PBMCs. A de-identified subject ID, COVID-19 status, age in years and sex were almost always included in the sample metadata. Deeply sampled blood TCRbeta repertoires from subjects exposed to, actively infected with, or recovered from COVID-19 were included in the dataset. A freely available public database, intended as a resource for researchers studying the immune response to SARS-CoV-2, is where the repertoires were released. Samples were obtained from the ongoing ImmuneRACE study (first 160 participants) and from 950 to 1,500 subjects provided by 6 global collaborators. Where HLA class I and class II types were available, the types were taken from metadata supplied by the sample provider, not from assay-based typing.

With regard to this clone: It has no known antigen specificity. Base qualities are not recorded, but no much larger clone differs from it by a single base.

A second Seattle source provided samples from volunteer blood donors who had recovered from COVID-19. Each collaborating institution followed its own protocols to collect whole blood in K2EDTA tubes. For TCRbeta analysis, collaborators shipped samples in one of three forms: frozen whole blood, isolated PBMCs, or DNA extracted from either of those sample types. The CDR3 runs 17 residues from the cysteine to the phenylalanine. CDR3 DNA only is kept here, 51 bases in frame from base 1. CDR1 and CDR2, per the germline V gene, are MNHEY and SVGEGT. Relative to germline, V is 2 bases shorter and J is 6 bases shorter, with 21 bases between their ends. The immunoSEQ Assay, a bias-controlled multiplex PCR, was used to amplify TCRbeta CDR3 regions from genomic DNA. The paper's data handling went like this. Within the assay, amplification of reference gene primers was used to estimate how many nucleated cells each sample contained. Sequence reads were collapsed and filtered to measure the absolute abundance of every unique TCRbeta CDR3 rearrangement. Productive Simpson clonality was computed per sample as the square root of Simpson's diversity index over productive rearrangements. TCRdb retrieved this table from immuneACCESS and kept in-frame rearrangements only. Not all clones are present; in checked studies, unresolved V genes account for under half, and no reason is known for the remainder. Clonal size and the V and J genes are those of that table, whereas D and trimming came from the DNA. The table for this sample lists around 260,000 clones; 75% to 90% of them were counted only once. Roughly 0.96% of the sample is taken by the ten largest.

What the authors observed across the whole study: Clinical and demographic metadata were provided uncurated, with the amount varying by source and participant.

Sequencing was performed on peripheral blood. The TCR originated in a woman in her forties who had recovered from COVID-19. The rearrangement joined TRBV6-2 or TRBV6-3 to TRBJ2-3; a weak D assignment points to TRBD2 (6 bases agree). The nucleotide sequence is given as TGTGCCAGCAGTTACCCTACTTTCGAGCTGGGGAGGGATACGCAGTATTTT. It translates to CASSYPTFELGRDTQYF.